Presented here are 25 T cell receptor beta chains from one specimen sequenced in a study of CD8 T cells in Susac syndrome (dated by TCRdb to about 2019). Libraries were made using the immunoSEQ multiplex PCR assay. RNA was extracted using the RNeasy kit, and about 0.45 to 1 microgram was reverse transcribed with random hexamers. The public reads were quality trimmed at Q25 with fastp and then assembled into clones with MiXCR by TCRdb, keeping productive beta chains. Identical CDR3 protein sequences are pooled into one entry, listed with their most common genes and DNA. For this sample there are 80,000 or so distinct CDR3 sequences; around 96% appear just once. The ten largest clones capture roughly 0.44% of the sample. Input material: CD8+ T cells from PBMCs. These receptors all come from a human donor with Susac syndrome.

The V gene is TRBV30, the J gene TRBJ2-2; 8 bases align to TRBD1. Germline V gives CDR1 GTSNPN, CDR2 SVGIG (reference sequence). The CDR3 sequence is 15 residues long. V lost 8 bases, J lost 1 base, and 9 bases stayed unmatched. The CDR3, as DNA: TGTGCCGGAGGGCCCGGGACAGGGAACACCGGGGAGCTGTTTTTT. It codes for CAGGPGTGNTGELFF.

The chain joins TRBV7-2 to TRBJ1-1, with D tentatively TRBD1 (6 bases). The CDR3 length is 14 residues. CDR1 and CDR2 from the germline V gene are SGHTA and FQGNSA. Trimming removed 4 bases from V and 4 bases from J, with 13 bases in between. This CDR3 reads CASSSQRGVTEAFF. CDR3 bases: TGTGCCAGCAGCTCCCAGAGGGGGGTCACTGAAGCTTTCTTT.

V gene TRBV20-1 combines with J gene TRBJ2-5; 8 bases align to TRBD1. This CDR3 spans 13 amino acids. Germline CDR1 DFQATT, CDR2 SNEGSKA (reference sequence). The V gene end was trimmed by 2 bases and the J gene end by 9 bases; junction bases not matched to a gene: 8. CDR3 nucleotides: TGCAGTGCTAGACTGGGACAGGAGAGGCCCCAGTACTTC. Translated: CSARLGQERPQYF.

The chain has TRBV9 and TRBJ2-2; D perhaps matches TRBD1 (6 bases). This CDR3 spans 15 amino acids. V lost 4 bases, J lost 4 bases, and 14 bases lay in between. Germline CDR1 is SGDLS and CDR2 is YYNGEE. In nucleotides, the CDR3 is TGTGCCAGCAGCCCGAGGGGGAGTGGCACCGGGGAGCTGTTTTTT. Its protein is CASSPRGSGTGELFF.

The CDR3 loop reads CASSLRGGETQYF. The DNA of the CDR3 is TGTGCCAGCAGTTTAAGGGGGGGGGAGACCCAGTACTTC. The chain is built from TRBV28 and TRBJ2-5; D is possibly TRBD2 (7 bases). The CDR3 totals 13 residues. Trimming cost V 2 bases and J 5 bases, with 9 bases left between them. CDR1 is MDHEN and CDR2 is SYDVKM in the germline V gene.

The CDR3 DNA sequence: TGTGCCAGCAGTGTTGGCTACGAGCAGTACTTC. It specifies CASSVGYEQYF. The chain recombines TRBV25-1 with TRBJ2-7; D ambiguous. V gave up 4 bases and J gave up 3 bases, with 4 bases separating them. Germline loops: CDR1 MGHDK, CDR2 SYGVNS. CDR3 length: 11 amino acids.

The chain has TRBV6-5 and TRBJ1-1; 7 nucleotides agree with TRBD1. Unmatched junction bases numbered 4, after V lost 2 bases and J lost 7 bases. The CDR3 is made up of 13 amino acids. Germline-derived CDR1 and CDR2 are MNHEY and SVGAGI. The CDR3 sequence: CASSYAGQLEAFF. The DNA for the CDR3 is TGTGCCAGCAGTTACGCGGGACAGCTTGAAGCTTTCTTT.

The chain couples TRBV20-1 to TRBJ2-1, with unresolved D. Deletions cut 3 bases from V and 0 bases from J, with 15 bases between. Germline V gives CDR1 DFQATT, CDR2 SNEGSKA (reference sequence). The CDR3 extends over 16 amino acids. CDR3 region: CSARNPEKDSYNEQFF. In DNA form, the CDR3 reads TGCAGTGCTAGGAATCCCGAAAAGGACTCCTACAATGAGCAGTTCTTC.

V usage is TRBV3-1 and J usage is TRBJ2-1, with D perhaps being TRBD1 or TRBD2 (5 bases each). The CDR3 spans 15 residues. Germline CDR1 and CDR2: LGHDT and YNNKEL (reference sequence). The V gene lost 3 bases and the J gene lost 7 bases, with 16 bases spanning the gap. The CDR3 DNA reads TGTGCCAGCAGCCAGCTGGGGGAGTCGGGGAATGAGCAGTTCTTC. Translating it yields CASSQLGESGNEQFF.

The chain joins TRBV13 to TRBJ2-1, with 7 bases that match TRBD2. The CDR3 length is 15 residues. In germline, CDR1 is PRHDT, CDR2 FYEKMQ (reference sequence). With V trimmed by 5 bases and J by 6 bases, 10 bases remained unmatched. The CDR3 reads CASSLGLAAANEQFF. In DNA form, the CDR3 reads TGTGCCAGCAGCCTGGGCCTAGCGGCGGCCAATGAGCAGTTCTTC.

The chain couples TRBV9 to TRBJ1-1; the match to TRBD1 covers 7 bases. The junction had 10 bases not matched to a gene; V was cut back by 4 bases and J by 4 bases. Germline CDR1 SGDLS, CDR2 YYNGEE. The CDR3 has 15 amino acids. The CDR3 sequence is CASSPPRGSATEAFF. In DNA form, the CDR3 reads TGTGCCAGCAGCCCCCCCAGGGGGTCCGCCACTGAAGCTTTCTTT.

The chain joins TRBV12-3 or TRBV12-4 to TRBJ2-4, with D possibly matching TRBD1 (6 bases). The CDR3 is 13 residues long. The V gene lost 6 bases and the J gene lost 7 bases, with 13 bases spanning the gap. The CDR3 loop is CASRIGTLNIQYF. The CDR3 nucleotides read TGTGCCAGCAGAATCGGGACATTGAACATTCAGTACTTC.

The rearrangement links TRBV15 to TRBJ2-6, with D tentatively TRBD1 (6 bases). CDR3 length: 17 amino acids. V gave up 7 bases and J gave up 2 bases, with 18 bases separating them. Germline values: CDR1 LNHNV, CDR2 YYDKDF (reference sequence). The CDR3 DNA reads TGTGCCACCACTAAAGGATCTGGGGGCCCTGGGGCCAACGTCCTGACTTTC. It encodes CATTKGSGGPGANVLTF.

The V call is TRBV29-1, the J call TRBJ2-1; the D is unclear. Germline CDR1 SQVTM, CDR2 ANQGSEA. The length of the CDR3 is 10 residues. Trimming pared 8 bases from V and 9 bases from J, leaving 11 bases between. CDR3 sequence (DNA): TGCAGCTTCGGCTCAGGTGAGCAGTTCTTC. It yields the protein CSFGSGEQFF.

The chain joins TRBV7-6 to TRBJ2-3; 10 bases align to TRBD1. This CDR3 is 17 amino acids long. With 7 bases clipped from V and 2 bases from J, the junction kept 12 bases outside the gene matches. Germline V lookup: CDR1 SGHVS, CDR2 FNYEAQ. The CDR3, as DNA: TGTGCCAGCACCCCCTCAGGGACAGGGGAAATCACAGATACGCAGTATTTT. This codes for CASTPSGTGEITDTQYF.

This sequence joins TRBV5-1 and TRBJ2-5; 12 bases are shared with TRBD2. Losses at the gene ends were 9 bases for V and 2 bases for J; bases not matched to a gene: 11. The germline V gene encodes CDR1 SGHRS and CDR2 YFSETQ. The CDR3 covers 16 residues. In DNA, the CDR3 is TGCGCCACCCGGCCGACTAGCGGGGGACTTCAAGAGACCCAGTACTTC. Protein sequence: CATRPTSGGLQETQYF.

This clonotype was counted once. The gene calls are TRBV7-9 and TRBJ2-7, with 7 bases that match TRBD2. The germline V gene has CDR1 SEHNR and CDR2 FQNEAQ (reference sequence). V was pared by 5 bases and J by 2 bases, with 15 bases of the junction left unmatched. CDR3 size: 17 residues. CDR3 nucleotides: TGTGCCAGCAGCCCGACCGTTCCGGGACTACCCCCCTACGAGCAGTACTTC. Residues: CASSPTVPGLPPYEQYF. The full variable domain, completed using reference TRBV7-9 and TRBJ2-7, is DTGVSQNPRHKITKRGQNVTFRCDPISEHNRLYWYRQTLGQGPEFLTYFQNEAQLEKSRLLSDRFSAERPKGSFSTLEIQRTEQGDSAMYLCASSPTVPGLPPYEQYFGPGTRLTVT.

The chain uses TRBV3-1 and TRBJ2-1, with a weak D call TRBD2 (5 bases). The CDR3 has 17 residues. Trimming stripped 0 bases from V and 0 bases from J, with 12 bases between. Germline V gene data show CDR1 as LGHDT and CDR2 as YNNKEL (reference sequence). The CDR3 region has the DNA TGTGCCAGCAGCCAAGATCACGGGGTAAGCTCCTACAATGAGCAGTTCTTC. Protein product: CASSQDHGVSSYNEQFF.

The CDR3 DNA sequence: TGTGCCAGCAGTCACGGGACCGAGCAGTTCTTC. This codes for CASSHGTEQFF. J is TRBJ2-1 and V is TRBV25-1; perhaps D is TRBD1 or TRBD2 (5 bases each). The CDR3 runs to 11 residues. Germline V gene sequence: CDR1 MGHDK, CDR2 SYGVNS. V was clipped by 5 bases and J by 10 bases, with 9 bases between them.

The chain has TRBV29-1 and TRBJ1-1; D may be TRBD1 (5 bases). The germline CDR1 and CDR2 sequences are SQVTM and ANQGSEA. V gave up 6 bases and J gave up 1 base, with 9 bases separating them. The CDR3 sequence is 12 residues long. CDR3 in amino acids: CSVGGRNTEAFF. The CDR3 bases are TGCAGCGTGGGGGGGAGGAACACTGAAGCTTTCTTT.

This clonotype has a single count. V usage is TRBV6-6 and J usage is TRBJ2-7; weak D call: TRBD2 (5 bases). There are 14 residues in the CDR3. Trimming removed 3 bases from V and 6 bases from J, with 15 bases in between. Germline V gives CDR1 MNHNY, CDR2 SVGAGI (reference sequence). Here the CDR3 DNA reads TGTGCCAGCAGTTATTCGGACTCCCGTGGCGAGCAGTACGTC. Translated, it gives CASSYSDSRGEQYV.

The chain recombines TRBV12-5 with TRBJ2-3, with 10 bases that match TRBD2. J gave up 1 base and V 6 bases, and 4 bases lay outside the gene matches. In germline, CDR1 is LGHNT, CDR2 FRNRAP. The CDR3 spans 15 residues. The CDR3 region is CASGTGTSGTDTQYF. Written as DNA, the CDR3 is TGTGCTAGTGGAACAGGGACTAGCGGCACAGATACGCAGTATTTT.

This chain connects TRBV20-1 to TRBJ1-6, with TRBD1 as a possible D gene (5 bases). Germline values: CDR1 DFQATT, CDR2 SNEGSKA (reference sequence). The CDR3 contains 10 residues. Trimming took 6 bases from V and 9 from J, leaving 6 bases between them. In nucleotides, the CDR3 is TGCAGTGCCGGGGGTTCACCCCTCCACTTT. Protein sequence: CSAGGSPLHF.

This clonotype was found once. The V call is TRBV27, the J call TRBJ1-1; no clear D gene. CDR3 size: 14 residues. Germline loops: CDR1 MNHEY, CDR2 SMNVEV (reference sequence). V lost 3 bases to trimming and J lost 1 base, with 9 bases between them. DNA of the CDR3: TGTGCCAGCAGTTTTCGTAGAGAGAACACTGAAGCTTTCTTT. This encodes CASSFRRENTEAFF.

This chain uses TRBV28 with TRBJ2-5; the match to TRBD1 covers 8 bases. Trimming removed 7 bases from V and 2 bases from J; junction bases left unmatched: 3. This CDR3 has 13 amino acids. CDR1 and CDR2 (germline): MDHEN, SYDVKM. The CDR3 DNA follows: TGTGCCAGCACCGGGGACAGGCAAGAGACCCAGTACTTC. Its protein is CASTGDRQETQYF. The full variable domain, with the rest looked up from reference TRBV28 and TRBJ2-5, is DVKVTQSSRYLVKRTGEKVFLECVQDMDHENMFWYRQDPGLGLRLIYFSYDVKMKEKGDIPEGYSVSREKKERFSLILESASTNQTSMYLCASTGDRQETQYFGPGTRLLVL.